These 7 T cell receptor beta chains were all obtained from the same sample, sequenced in a study of blood T cell repertoires in COVID-19. This table comes from immunoSEQ multiplex PCR, and its TCRdb copy is limited to in-frame clones, with some not included. The sample consists of roughly 200,000 clones, around 86% of them appearing once. Sequencing was done on a sample of PBMCs or T cells enriched from blood (not recorded which). These receptors came from a woman younger than 45 who had recovered from COVID-19.

This sequence joins TRBV20-1 and TRBJ1-1, with D perhaps TRBD1 (5 bases). The CDR3 runs 14 residues. CDR1 is DFQATT and CDR2 is SNEGSKA in the germline V gene (reference sequence). The germline V and J ends were trimmed by 3 bases and 1 base, with 12 bases remaining between them. The CDR3 region is CSASPLRGNTEAFF. The CDR3 nucleotides read TGCAGTGCTAGTCCCCTTAGGGGGAACACTGAAGCTTTCTTT.

The chain couples TRBV28 to TRBJ2-2; D gene uncertain. This CDR3 comprises 13 residues. Per germline, CDR1 MDHEN and CDR2 SYDVKM. V lost 4 bases and J lost 6, with 9 bases in between. The CDR3 region is CASSSPGSGELFF. The CDR3 bases are TGTGCCAGCAGTTCCCCAGGATCCGGGGAGCTGTTTTTT.

The chain recombines TRBV5-1 with TRBJ1-1; TRBD1 might be the D (6 bases). V lost 2 bases to trimming and J lost 0 bases, with 8 bases between them. The CDR3 contains 14 residues. Looked up from germline, CDR1 is SGHRS and CDR2 is YFSETQ. CDR3 sequence (DNA): TGCGCCAGCAGCTTACCAGGGGTGAACACTGAAGCTTTCTTT. Protein product: CASSLPGVNTEAFF.

In its sample, this clone was seen a few times. The chain has TRBV5-1 and TRBJ1-4, with D possibly TRBD1 on 6 matching bases. V lost 1 base and J lost 0, with 10 bases in between. The CDR3 sequence is 16 residues long. Germline CDR1 and CDR2: SGHRS and YFSETQ. Here the CDR3 DNA reads TGCGCCAGCAGCTTGCAGGGGACCACAACTAATGAAAAACTGTTTTTT. Its protein is CASSLQGTTTNEKLFF. Full variable domain (missing parts from reference TRBV5-1 and TRBJ1-4): KAGVTQTPRYLIKTRGQQVTLSCSPISGHRSVSWYQQTPGQGLQFLFEYFSETQRNKGNFPGRFSGRQFSNSRSEMNVSTLELGDSALYLCASSLQGTTTNEKLFFGSGTQLSVL.

The gene calls are TRBV28 and TRBJ1-2; 8 bases fit TRBD1. V lost 6 bases and J lost 8; bases outside the gene matches: 8. Germline V CDR1 and CDR2: MDHEN, SYDVKM. The CDR3 runs 13 residues. CDR3 sequence reads: CASSRGQVGGYTF. Written as DNA, the CDR3 is TGTGCCAGCAGCCGGGGACAGGTGGGAGGCTACACCTTC.

This chain connects TRBV5-6 to TRBJ2-3; TRBD2 is a possible D gene (5 bases). CDR1 is SGHDT and CDR2 is YYEEEE in the germline V gene. This CDR3 region has 12 residues. V lost 0 bases and J lost 6, with 5 bases in between. The CDR3 loop is CASSLGGDTQYF. CDR3 DNA: TGTGCCAGCAGCTTGGGAGGGGATACGCAGTATTTT.

The chain employs TRBV20-1 and TRBJ1-2; the D is unclear. CDR1 DFQATT and CDR2 SNEGSKA come from the germline V gene (reference sequence). The CDR3 contains 12 residues. V was pared by 3 bases and J by 8 bases, with 13 bases between. The CDR3 sequence: CSASPGGGGYTF. The CDR3 DNA reads as TGCAGTGCTAGTCCAGGAGGAGGAGGCTACACCTTC.